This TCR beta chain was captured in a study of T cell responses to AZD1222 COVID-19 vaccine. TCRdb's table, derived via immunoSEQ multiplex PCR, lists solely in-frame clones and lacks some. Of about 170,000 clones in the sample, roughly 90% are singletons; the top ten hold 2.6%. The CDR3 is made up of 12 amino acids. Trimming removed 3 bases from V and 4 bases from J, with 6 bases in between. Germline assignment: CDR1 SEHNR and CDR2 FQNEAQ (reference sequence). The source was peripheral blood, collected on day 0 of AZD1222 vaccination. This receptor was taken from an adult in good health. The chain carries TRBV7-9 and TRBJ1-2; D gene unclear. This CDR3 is CASSLPGYGYTF. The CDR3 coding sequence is TGTGCCAGCAGCTTGCCGGGCTATGGCTACACCTTC.